Described below is a single T cell receptor beta chain sequence and its context. What this receptor recognizes is not known. Base qualities are missing; no much larger clone stands one base away. The data stem from a study of T-cell memory formation after mild COVID-19 (dated by TCRdb to the early 2020s). Study-level background: TCR sequence clusters from the two donors were largely donor specific. Longitudinal TCRalpha and TCRbeta repertoire sequencing tracked T-cell clones expanding and contracting after mild COVID-19 in a couple of donors. Two young, previously healthy adult volunteers made up the cohort, one male and one female.

The junction shows trimming of 0 bases on V and 5 bases on J, and the gene matches do not reach 2 bases of it. Including the terminal cysteine and phenylalanine, the CDR3 comprises 16 residues. CDR3 DNA is the only sequence kept; it has 48 bases, read in frame from the first base. From the germline V gene, CDR1 is SGHTA and CDR2 is FQGNSA. Overall study outcomes, separate from this receptor: From day 15 to 85, contracting clones showed balanced CD4/CD8 phenotypes, whereas a second wave of clones that expanded from day 15 to 37 leaned towards CD4+. Contracting CD4+ clones turned up mainly in the CM and EM memory subsets, whereas EMRA was where CD8+ clones were enriched. Only two mild cases were covered by the study, and larger cohorts that include severe cases with pre-infection samples were considered necessary. Some responding clones were found in pre-infection memory, which suggests that pre-existing cross-reactive memory T cells took part in the SARS-CoV-2 response. SARS-CoV-2 specificity of the second-wave clones peaking on day 37 was not confirmed.

Sequenced using an Illumina NovaSeq 6000. TCRalpha and TCRbeta cDNA libraries were constructed by 5'RACE with constant-segment primers, with sample barcodes and unique molecular identifiers being introduced. Trizol reagent was used to extract RNA from every sample. Libraries were amplified in two PCR steps, with a second sample barcode and Illumina TruSeq adapters added in the second step. The libraries were sequenced on an Illumina NovaSeq using 2 x 150 bp paired-end reads. For the original study's pipeline: The reads were demultiplexed and collapsed into UMI-guided consensus sequences using migec v1.2.7. Using mixcr v2.1.11, the UMI consensuses were aligned to TRA and TRB V and J templates and assembled into clonotypes. A clonotype was counted as expanded or contracted only when both edgeR and NoisET called the clonotype significant, with the noise models trained on biological replicates. For edgeR calls, the cutoffs were a false discovery rate-adjusted p below 0.01 and a log2 fold-change threshold of 1. As an exploratory analysis of dynamics, max-normalized trajectories of the 1000 most abundant clonotypes were examined with PCA combined with hierarchical clustering. The CD4 or CD8 phenotype of responding clones was assigned using the separately sequenced CD4+ and CD8+ repertoires. TCRdb trimmed the raw reads at Q25, called clones with MiXCR and kept productive beta chains. Rows matching on CDR3 protein sequence are summarized as one entry with the most common DNA and genes. The V and J calls reflect TCRdb's pipeline rather than the authors' work. The sample table shows approximately 570,000 distinct CDR3 sequences, and under 20% are seen once. About 12% of the sample comes from the top ten.

Ficoll-Paque density gradient centrifugation was the method used to isolate PBMCs. Specimen: PBMCs or a T cell subset sorted from them (not recorded which). The TCR originated in an adult woman who had mild COVID-19 (a few samples of this study predate the infection). The sample titles of this study are shuffled in the database, so cell type and time point are left out; the donor was told from shared clones. The rearrangement joined TRBV7-2 to TRBJ1-6; 9 bases in the junction line up with TRBD1. The DNA is TGTGCCAGCAGCTTAGCCGGGACAGGGAATAATTCACCCCTCCACTTT. Its product reads: CASSLAGTGNNSPLHF. The entire variable domain, with the stretches around the CDR3 drawn from the reference TRBV7-2 and TRBJ1-6 proteins, is GAGVSQSPSNKVTEKGKDVELRCDPISGHTALYWYRQSLGQGLEFLIYFQGNSAPDKSGLPSDRFSAERTGGSVSTLTIQRTQQEDSAVYLCASSLAGTGNNSPLHFGNGTRLTVT.